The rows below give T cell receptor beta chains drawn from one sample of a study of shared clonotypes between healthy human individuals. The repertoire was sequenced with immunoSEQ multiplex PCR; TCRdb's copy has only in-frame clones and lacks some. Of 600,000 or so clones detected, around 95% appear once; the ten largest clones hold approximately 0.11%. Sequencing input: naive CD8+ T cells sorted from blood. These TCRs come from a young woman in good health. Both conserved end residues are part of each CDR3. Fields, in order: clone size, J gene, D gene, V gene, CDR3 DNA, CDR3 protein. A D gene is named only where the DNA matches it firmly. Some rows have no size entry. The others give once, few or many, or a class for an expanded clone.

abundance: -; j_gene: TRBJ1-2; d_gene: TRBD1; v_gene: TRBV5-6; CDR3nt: TGTGCCAGCAGCCCCCGGGACAGGGCCTTTTGGGGCTACACCTTC; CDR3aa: CASSPRDRAFWGYTF
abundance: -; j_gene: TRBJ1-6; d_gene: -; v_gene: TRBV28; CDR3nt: TGTGCCAGCCGGCCCCAGGGTAGCTCCTATAATTCACCCCTCCACTTT; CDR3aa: CASRPQGSSYNSPLHF
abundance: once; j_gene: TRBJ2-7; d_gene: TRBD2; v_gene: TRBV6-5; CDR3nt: TGTGCCAGCAGTTACAGTAGCGGGACGAGCTCCTACGAGCAGTACTTC; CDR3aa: CASSYSSGTSSYEQYF
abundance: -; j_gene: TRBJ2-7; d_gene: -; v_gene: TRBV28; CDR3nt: TGTGCCAGCAGCCAACTGTGGACAGAGCGTGCCTACGAGCAGTACTTC; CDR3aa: CASSQLWTERAYEQYF
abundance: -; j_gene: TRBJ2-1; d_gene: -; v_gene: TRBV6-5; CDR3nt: TGTGCCAGCAGTTATTTGGGGAGCTCCTACAATGAGCAGTTCTTC; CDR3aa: CASSYLGSSYNEQFF
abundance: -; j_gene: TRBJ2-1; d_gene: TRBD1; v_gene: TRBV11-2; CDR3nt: TGTGCCAGCAGCTCTCGGACAGGGGGCATTGAGCAGTTCTTC; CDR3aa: CASSSRTGGIEQFF
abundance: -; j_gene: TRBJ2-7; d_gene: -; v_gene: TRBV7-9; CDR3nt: TGTGCCAGCACCCCGCCGATGGAGGGGAGCTACGAGCAGTACTTC; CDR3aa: CASTPPMEGSYEQYF
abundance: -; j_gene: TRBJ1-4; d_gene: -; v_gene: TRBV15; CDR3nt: TGTGCCACCAGCAGAGCTTACGGGGTGGCGGAGCCCGATGAAAAACTGTTTTTT; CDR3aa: CATSRAYGVAEPDEKLFF
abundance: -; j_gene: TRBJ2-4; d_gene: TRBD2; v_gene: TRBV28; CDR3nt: TGTGCCAGCAGTGAGACTAGCGGGATATGGGACATTCAGTACTTC; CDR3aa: CASSETSGIWDIQYF
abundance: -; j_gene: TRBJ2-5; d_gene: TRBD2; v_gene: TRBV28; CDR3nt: TGTGCCAGCAGTTTGGCCCTCGCGACTAGCGAGGAAGAGACCCAGTACTTC; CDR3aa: CASSLALATSEEETQYF
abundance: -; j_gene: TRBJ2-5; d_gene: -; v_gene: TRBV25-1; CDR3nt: TGTGCCAGCAGTCCCCCTGACCCACTGGGAAAAGAGACCCAGTACTTC; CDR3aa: CASSPPDPLGKETQYF
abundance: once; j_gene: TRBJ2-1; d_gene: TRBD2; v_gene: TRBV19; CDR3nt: TGTGCCAGTAGCGCTGCGGGGGGTTCTACCCATGAGCAGTTCTTC; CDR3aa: CASSAAGGSTHEQFF
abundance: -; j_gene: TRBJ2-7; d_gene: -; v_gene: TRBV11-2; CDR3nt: TGTGCCAGCAGCGACGGGGCCTACGAGCAGTACTTC; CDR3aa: CASSDGAYEQYF
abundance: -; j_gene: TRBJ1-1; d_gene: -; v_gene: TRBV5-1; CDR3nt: TGCGCCAGCAAATGGGCAGGAGGTACTGAAGCTTTCTTT; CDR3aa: CASKWAGGTEAFF
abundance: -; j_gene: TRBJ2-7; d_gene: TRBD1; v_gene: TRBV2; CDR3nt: TGTGCCAGCGGGGACAGAGTCTCCTACGAGCAGTACTTC; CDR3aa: CASGDRVSYEQYF
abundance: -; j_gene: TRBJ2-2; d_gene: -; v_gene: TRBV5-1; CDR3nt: TGCGCCAGCAGCTTCGGCACCGGGGAGCTGTTTTTT; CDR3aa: CASSFGTGELFF
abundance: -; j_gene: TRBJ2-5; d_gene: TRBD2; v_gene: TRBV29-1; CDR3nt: TGCAGCGTTGTACTAGCGGGAGAGGAGACCCAGTACTTC; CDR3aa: CSVVLAGEETQYF
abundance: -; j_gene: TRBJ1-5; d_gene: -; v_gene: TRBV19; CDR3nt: TGTGCCAGTAGTATAGGGGACCGTGATAGCAATCAGCCCCAGCATTTT; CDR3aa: CASSIGDRDSNQPQHF
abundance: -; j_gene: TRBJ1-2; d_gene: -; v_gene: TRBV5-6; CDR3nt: TGTGCCAGCAGCTATCCCGGAGACTATGGCTACACCTTC; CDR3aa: CASSYPGDYGYTF
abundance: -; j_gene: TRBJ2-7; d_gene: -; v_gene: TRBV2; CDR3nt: TGTGCCAGCAGGGAGTACGAGCAGTACTTC; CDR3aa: CASREYEQYF
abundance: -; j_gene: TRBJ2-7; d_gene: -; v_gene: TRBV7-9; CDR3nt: TGTGCCAGCAGCCCCCCTGCGGGGAGGACGTCTAGACCCTACGAGCAGTACTTC; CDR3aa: CASSPPAGRTSRPYEQYF
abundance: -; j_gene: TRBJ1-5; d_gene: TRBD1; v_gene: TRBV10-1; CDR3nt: TGCGCCAGCAGCGCAGGACAGGGGATTGGTCAGCCCCAGCATTTT; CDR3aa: CASSAGQGIGQPQHF
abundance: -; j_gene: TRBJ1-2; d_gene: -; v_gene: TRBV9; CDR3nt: TGTGCCAGCAGCGGCGAATACTATGGCTACACCTTC; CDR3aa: CASSGEYYGYTF
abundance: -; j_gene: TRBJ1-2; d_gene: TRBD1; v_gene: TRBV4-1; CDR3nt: TGCGCCAGCAGCCAAGAGGGCCAGACAGGGTTCTCTAACTATGGCTACACCTTC; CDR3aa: CASSQEGQTGFSNYGYTF
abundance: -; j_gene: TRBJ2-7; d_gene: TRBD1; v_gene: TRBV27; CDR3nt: TGTGCCAGCAGTTTAAGTCCCGGGACAGGGGTGCACGAGCAGTACTTC; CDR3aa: CASSLSPGTGVHEQYF
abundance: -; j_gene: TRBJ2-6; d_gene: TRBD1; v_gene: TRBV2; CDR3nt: TGTGCCAGCAGACCGGGACAGATAAAAGGGGCCAACGTCCTGACTTTC; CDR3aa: CASRPGQIKGANVLTF
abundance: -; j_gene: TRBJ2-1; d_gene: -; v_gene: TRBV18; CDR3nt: TGTGCCAGCTCACCGGGGACGGTGGAGCAGTTCTTC; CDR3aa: CASSPGTVEQFF
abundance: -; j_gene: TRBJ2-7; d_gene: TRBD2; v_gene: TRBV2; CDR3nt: TGTGCCAGCAGGCTAGCGGGAGGGCCGATGCCCTACGAGCAGTACTTC; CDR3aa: CASRLAGGPMPYEQYF
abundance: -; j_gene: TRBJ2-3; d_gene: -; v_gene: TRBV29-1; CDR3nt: TGCAGCGTAAAGGAGGGGAGTTACACAGATACGCAGTATTTT; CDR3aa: CSVKEGSYTDTQYF
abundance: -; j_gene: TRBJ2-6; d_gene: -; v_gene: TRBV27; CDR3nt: TGTGCCAGCAGGGTGGGTGGGGCCAACGTCCTGACTTTC; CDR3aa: CASRVGGANVLTF
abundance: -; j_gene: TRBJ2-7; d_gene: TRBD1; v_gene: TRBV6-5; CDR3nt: TGTGCCAGCAGTTACTTTCTGGGACAGGGCTACGAGCAGTACTTC; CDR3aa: CASSYFLGQGYEQYF
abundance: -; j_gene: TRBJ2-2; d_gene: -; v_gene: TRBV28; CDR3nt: TGTGCCAGCAGCTTTCTCCCGACAGATACTAACACCGGGGAGCTGTTTTTT; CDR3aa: CASSFLPTDTNTGELFF
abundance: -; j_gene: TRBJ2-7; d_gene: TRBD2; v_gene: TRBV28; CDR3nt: TGTGCCAGCAGTCGAAGCGGGATCCCCCACGAGCAGTACTTC; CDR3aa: CASSRSGIPHEQYF
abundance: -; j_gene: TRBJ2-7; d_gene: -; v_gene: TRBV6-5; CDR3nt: TGTGCCAGCAGTTACGGTCAGGGCTCCTACGAGCAGTACTTC; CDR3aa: CASSYGQGSYEQYF
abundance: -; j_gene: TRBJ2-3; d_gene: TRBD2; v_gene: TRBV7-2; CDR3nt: TGTGCCAGCAGCTTAACAATAGCGGGAGCGGGAGATACGCAGTATTTT; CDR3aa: CASSLTIAGAGDTQYF
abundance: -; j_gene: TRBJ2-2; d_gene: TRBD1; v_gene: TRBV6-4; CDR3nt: TGTGCCAGCAGTCCCCACAGGGGGAACACCGGGGAGCTGTTTTTT; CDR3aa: CASSPHRGNTGELFF
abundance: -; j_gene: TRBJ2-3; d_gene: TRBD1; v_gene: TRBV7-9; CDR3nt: TGTGCCAGCAGGGAAACGGACAGGGGTGACACGCAGTATTTT; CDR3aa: CASRETDRGDTQYF
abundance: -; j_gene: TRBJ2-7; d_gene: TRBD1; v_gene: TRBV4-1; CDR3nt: TGCGCCAGCAGCCAACCGGGACAGGGCTACGAGCAGTACTTC; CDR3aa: CASSQPGQGYEQYF
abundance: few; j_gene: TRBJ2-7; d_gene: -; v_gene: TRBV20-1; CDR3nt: TGCAGTGCTATGCCAGACTACGAGCAGTACTTC; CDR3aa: CSAMPDYEQYF
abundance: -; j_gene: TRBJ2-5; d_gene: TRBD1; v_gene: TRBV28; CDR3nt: TGTGCCAGCACTGGGGGGGACAGGGACATAACCCAGTACTTC; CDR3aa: CASTGGDRDITQYF
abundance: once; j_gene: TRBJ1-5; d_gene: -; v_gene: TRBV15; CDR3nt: TGTGCCACCAGCGTGGGGAGCAATCAGCCCCAGCATTTT; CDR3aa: CATSVGSNQPQHF
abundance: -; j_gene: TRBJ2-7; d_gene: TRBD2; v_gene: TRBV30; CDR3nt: TGTGCCTTTACGGGAGGGAGCTACGAGCAGTACTTC; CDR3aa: CAFTGGSYEQYF
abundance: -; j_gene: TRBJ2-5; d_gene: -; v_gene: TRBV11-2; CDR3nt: TGTGCCAGCAGCCCGACATCAGGGGCGGGAGAGACCCAGTACTTC; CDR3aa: CASSPTSGAGETQYF
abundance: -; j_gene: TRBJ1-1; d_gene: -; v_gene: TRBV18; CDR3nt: TGTGCCAGCTCACCACCGTTTGGAAACACTGAAGCTTTCTTT; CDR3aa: CASSPPFGNTEAFF